One and the same sample provided the 29 T cell receptor beta chains below, sequenced in a study of T-cell reconstitution after alpha-beta-depleted transplantation in children. Library preparation (for TCRbeta) was performed with unique molecular identifiers. A single record per CDR3 protein comes from TCRdb applying MiXCR to the PCR reads. The sample includes 450,000 to 600,000 distinct CDR3 sequences, 13% of them seen just once. Sequencing used PBMCs, mostly from graft donor cells, obtained 360 days after TCRalphabeta/CD19-depleted stem cell transplant. The receptor set was obtained from a male patient younger than 18 who had a stem cell transplant for acute myeloid leukemia, so the T cells may come from the graft donor.

This clonotype counts as medium-sized. The rearrangement joins TRBV29-1 to TRBJ2-3; D gene unclear. Germline CDR1 reads SQVTM; CDR2 reads ANQGSEA. The CDR3 runs to 15 residues. V was pared by 8 bases and J by 2 bases, with 20 bases between. CDR3 DNA sequence: TGCAGCTCTACCCGGGCAACAGTCCTCACAGATACGCAGTATTTT. Translated, it gives CSSTRATVLTDTQYF.

This clonotype was picked up many times. The chain joins TRBV4-3 to TRBJ2-1, with a possible D match to TRBD2 (5 bases). The CDR3 consists of 15 residues. V was trimmed by 4 bases and J by 4 bases, leaving 14 bases between them. CDR1 LGHNA and CDR2 YSLEER come from the germline V gene. Here the CDR3 reads CASSPYRETYNEQFF. The CDR3 bases are TGCGCCAGCAGCCCCTATAGGGAGACTTACAATGAGCAGTTCTTC.

The rearrangement uses TRBV20-1 and TRBJ1-2; tentatively, D is TRBD1 (6 bases). The CDR3 runs to 15 residues. The V and J ends lost 0 bases and 2 bases respectively, with 13 bases between them. Germline V lookup: CDR1 DFQATT, CDR2 SNEGSKA (reference sequence). CDR3 in DNA: TGCAGTGCTAGAGAATCGACAGGCCCCAACTATGGCTACACCTTC. It specifies CSARESTGPNYGYTF.

This clonotype has only a few counts. The rearrangement uses TRBV5-6 and TRBJ2-6; 7 bases line up with TRBD2. With V trimmed by 1 base and J by 0 bases, 4 bases remained unmatched. Germline V CDR1 and CDR2: SGHDT, YYEEEE. CDR3 length: 17 amino acids. The CDR3 bases are TGTGCCAGCAGCTTGTTCGCGGGAGTCTCTGGGGCCAACGTCCTGACTTTC. This codes for CASSLFAGVSGANVLTF.

Details on this clonotype: At one end the junction does not follow the germline gene, possibly because of a read error. The V call is TRBV19, the J call TRBJ2-4; tentatively, D is TRBD1 (6 bases). CDR1 LNHDA and CDR2 SQIVND come from the germline V gene (reference sequence). CDR3 length: 16 residues. For the CDR3, the DNA is TGTGCCAGTAGTTCCCTGACCAGGGGAGCCAAAAACATTCGGTACTTC. Its protein product is CASSSLTRGAKNIRYF. Complete variable domain (other parts from reference TRBV19 and TRBJ2-4): DGGITQSPKYLFRKEGQNVTLSCEQNLNHDAMYWYRQDPGQGLRLIYYSQIVNDFQKGDIAEGYSVSREKKESFPLTVTSAQKNPTAFYLCASSSLTRGAKNIRYFGAGTRLSVL.

This clonotype came up a few times. V gene TRBV6-5 combines with J gene TRBJ2-4; maybe TRBD2 (6 bases). CDR3 length: 16 amino acids. V lost 5 bases, J lost 0 bases, and 14 bases lay in between. Germline CDR1 MNHEY, CDR2 SVGAGI. The CDR3 reads CASSRLAVVAKNIQYF. The CDR3 coding sequence is TGTGCCAGCAGTAGATTAGCGGTTGTAGCCAAAAACATTCAGTACTTC.

This clonotype was counted many times. The rearrangement links TRBV3-1 to TRBJ2-7, with 12 bases identical to TRBD1. CDR1 and CDR2 from the germline V gene are LGHDT and YNNKEL (reference sequence). The CDR3 spans 15 residues. V lost 4 bases and J lost 0; bases outside the gene matches: 1. This chain's CDR3 is CASSRGQGASYEQYF. The CDR3 bases are TGTGCCAGCAGCCGGGGACAGGGGGCCTCCTACGAGCAGTACTTC.

The chain couples TRBV30 to TRBJ2-1, with no clear D. Trimming stripped 4 bases from V and 7 bases from J, with 17 bases between. The CDR3 spans 14 residues. Germline V lookup: CDR1 GTSNPN, CDR2 SVGIG (reference sequence). CDR3 sequence reads: CAWNLVPIDNEQFF. Written as DNA, the CDR3 is TGTGCCTGGAATTTGGTCCCTATAGATAATGAGCAGTTCTTC.

Many counts were recorded for this clonotype. The rearrangement links TRBV20-1 to TRBJ2-7; the match to TRBD1 covers 9 bases. Per the germline V gene, CDR1 is DFQATT and CDR2 is SNEGSKA (reference sequence). The V and J ends lost 0 bases and 2 bases, in that order; junction bases with no gene match: 5. The length of the CDR3 is 15 residues. The CDR3 here is CSARDLGTGPYEQYF. For the CDR3, the DNA is TGCAGTGCTAGAGACCTTGGGACAGGGCCCTACGAGCAGTACTTC.

Many counts were recorded for this clonotype. This chain joins TRBV24-1 and TRBJ2-1; no definite D call. V was shortened by 3 bases and J by 0 bases, with 8 bases between the two germline ends. The CDR3 contains 15 residues. Germline values: CDR1 KGHDR, CDR2 SFDVKD. Here the CDR3 reads CATSDPRTSYNEQFF. CDR3 in DNA: TGTGCCACCAGTGATCCCCGGACCTCCTACAATGAGCAGTTCTTC.

The V and J genes are TRBV4-3 and TRBJ2-2, with 7 bases identical to TRBD2. Germline V gene data show CDR1 as LGHNA and CDR2 as YSLEER. V was clipped by 1 base and J by 1 base; unmatched bases: 9. This CDR3 comprises 18 residues. The CDR3 DNA is TGCGCCAGCAGCCAAGCGGGACTAAGCGGGTTGAACACCGGGGAGCTGTTTTTT. Its protein product is CASSQAGLSGLNTGELFF.

The chain has TRBV9 and TRBJ2-7; D remains unclear. The germline V and J ends were trimmed by 0 bases and 2 bases, with 12 bases remaining between them. Looked up from germline, CDR1 is SGDLS and CDR2 is YYNGEE. The CDR3 runs to 15 residues. The CDR3 sequence: CASSVDPTTTYEQYF. The CDR3 DNA reads as TGTGCCAGCAGCGTAGACCCGACAACAACCTACGAGCAGTACTTC.

The DNA for the CDR3 is TGTGCCACCAGCAGACCAATGGGTTGGACAGGGGACGAGCAGTACTTC. Encoded protein: CATSRPMGWTGDEQYF. V is TRBV15 and J is TRBJ2-7; 9 nucleotides agree with TRBD1. The V and J ends lost 2 bases and 5 bases, in that order; junction bases with no gene match: 10. Looked up from germline, CDR1 is LNHNV and CDR2 is YYDKDF (reference sequence). The CDR3 contains 16 residues.

The V gene is TRBV6-2 or TRBV6-3, the J gene TRBJ2-7; D is unclear. The CDR3 runs 16 residues. Trimming removed 0 bases at V and 1 base at J, with 13 bases between. Germline V CDR1 and CDR2: MNHEY, SVGEGT. The CDR3 protein is CASSYSPQGPSYEQYF. The CDR3 DNA follows: TGTGCCAGCAGTTACTCCCCCCAAGGGCCTTCCTACGAGCAGTACTTC.

This clonotype was counted at least ten times. The J gene is TRBJ2-5, the V gene TRBV5-6, with 11 bases lining up with TRBD2. V lost 6 bases and J lost 6; bases outside the gene matches: 7. CDR3 length equals 14 residues. Germline loops: CDR1 SGHDT, CDR2 YYEEEE. The CDR3 here is CASIVAGGPKTQYF. The CDR3 nucleotides are TGTGCCAGCATAGTAGCGGGAGGGCCTAAGACCCAGTACTTC.

This clonotype has at least ten counts. V gene TRBV20-1 combines with J gene TRBJ2-5; 9 bases fit TRBD1. Per the germline V gene, CDR1 is DFQATT and CDR2 is SNEGSKA (reference sequence). Germline trimming cut 6 bases from V and 5 bases from J; bases unmatched to any gene: 7. The CDR3 totals 13 residues. The CDR3 coding sequence is TGCAGTGCCATCCTTGACAGGGGGGAGACCCAGTACTTC. It translates to CSAILDRGETQYF.

This clonotype was observed at least ten times. The V gene is TRBV27, the J gene TRBJ2-2, with a weak D call TRBD1 (6 bases). The CDR3 consists of 15 residues. CDR1 is MNHEY, CDR2 SMNVEV, per germline (reference sequence). The V end was cut by 2 bases, the J end by 5 bases, with 12 bases between. The CDR3 DNA reads TGTGCCAGCAGTTTAAGGACAGCGAGTACCGGGGAGCTGTTTTTT. Translating gives CASSLRTASTGELFF.

This rearrangement joins TRBV30 to TRBJ2-7, with D possibly matching TRBD2 (5 bases). Per the germline V gene, CDR1 is GTSNPN and CDR2 is SVGIG (reference sequence). V was clipped by 0 bases and J by 2 bases, with 11 bases between them. The CDR3 totals 14 residues. The CDR3: CAWSVGDGAYEQYF. The CDR3, as DNA: TGTGCCTGGAGTGTGGGCGACGGGGCCTACGAGCAGTACTTC.

Remarks on this clonotype: A much larger clone lies one base from this, so it may be a read error. The conserved phenylalanine or tryptophan is not found at the CDR3 terminus, so this likely reflects a read error. The chain has TRBV5-1 and TRBJ2-2; D is unresolved. The CDR3 is made up of 14 amino acids. The V gene lost 0 bases and the J gene lost 5 bases, with 8 bases spanning the gap. CDR1 is SGHRS and CDR2 is YFSETQ in the germline V gene. The CDR3 spells CASSLVGETGELFC. The CDR3 DNA follows: TGCGCCAGCAGCTTGGTGGGTGAGACCGGGGAGCTGTTTTGT.

This rearrangement joins TRBV7-9 to TRBJ2-5; 10 nucleotides match TRBD1. Germline V gene data show CDR1 as SEHNR and CDR2 as FQNEAQ (reference sequence). J gave up 2 bases and V 3 bases, and 6 bases lay outside the gene matches. The CDR3 consists of 16 residues. CDR3 sequence reads: CASSFPTGGGQETQYF. As DNA, the CDR3 is TGTGCCAGCAGCTTCCCGACAGGGGGCGGGCAAGAGACCCAGTACTTC.

The chain employs TRBV11-1 and TRBJ2-7, with D possibly TRBD2 on 5 matching bases. Germline V gene sequence: CDR1 SGHAT, CDR2 FQDESV (reference sequence). V was pared by 5 bases and J by 2 bases, with 13 bases between. CDR3 length: 14 residues. CDR3 DNA sequence: TGTGCCAGCAGCACCCAAACTAGGGCCTACGAGCAGTACTTC. Protein sequence: CASSTQTRAYEQYF.

The V call is TRBV9, the J call TRBJ2-3; 9 bases match TRBD2. Germline V gives CDR1 SGDLS, CDR2 YYNGEE. The CDR3 has 15 amino acids. Losses at the gene ends were 0 bases for V and 4 bases for J; bases not matched to a gene: 3. This chain's CDR3 is CASSVVAGGPDTQYF. Here the CDR3 DNA reads TGTGCCAGCAGCGTAGTGGCGGGAGGGCCAGATACGCAGTATTTT.

This clonotype was counted ten times or more. The V call is TRBV12-3 or TRBV12-4, the J call TRBJ2-1; TRBD2 matches at 11 bases. This CDR3 comprises 15 residues. Germline trimming cut 6 bases from V and 4 bases from J; bases unmatched to any gene: 5. Here the CDR3 reads CASSKRLAGYNEQFF. The CDR3 region has the DNA TGTGCCAGCAGCAAGAGACTAGCGGGGTACAATGAGCAGTTCTTC.

This clonotype turned up a few times. V and J are TRBV20-1 and TRBJ2-2; the D gene is possibly TRBD2 (6 bases). The V gene lost 6 bases and the J gene lost 3 bases, with 14 bases spanning the gap. Germline values: CDR1 DFQATT, CDR2 SNEGSKA (reference sequence). The CDR3 contains 14 residues. CDR3 sequence (DNA): TGCAGTGCCCCTAGCGTAGAAGACACCGGGGAGCTGTTTTTT. It specifies CSAPSVEDTGELFF.

The chain uses TRBV6-2 or TRBV6-3 and TRBJ2-5, with D perhaps matching TRBD2 (6 bases). Germline CDR1 is MNHEY and CDR2 is SVGEGT. Trimming removed 5 bases at V and 1 base at J, with 17 bases between. The CDR3 covers 16 residues. The CDR3 sequence: CASSPLGLAIQETQYF. DNA of the CDR3: TGTGCCAGCAGTCCGCTGGGCCTAGCGATCCAAGAGACCCAGTACTTC.

This chain joins TRBV7-3 and TRBJ2-1; 12 nucleotides line up with TRBD2. This CDR3 has 20 amino acids. V was clipped by 2 bases and J by 1 base; unmatched bases: 12. Germline CDR1 and CDR2: SGHTA and FQGTGA. The CDR3, as DNA: TGTGCCAGCAGCTTACCCCGGACTAGCGGGACCTGTAGATCCTACAATGAGCAGTTCTTC. Translating it yields CASSLPRTSGTCRSYNEQFF.

This clonotype was seen repeatedly, ten times or more. In DNA, the CDR3 is TGCAGCGTTGAGGGGGAATGGTCCTACAATGAGCAGTTCTTC. Its protein product is CSVEGEWSYNEQFF. The genes are TRBV29-1 and TRBJ2-1, with D possibly being TRBD1 or TRBD2 (5 bases each). CDR1 and CDR2 (germline): SQVTM, ANQGSEA. Trimming cost V 3 bases and J 1 base, with 10 bases left between them. The CDR3 has 14 amino acids.

The genes are TRBV29-1 and TRBJ1-1, with TRBD1 as a possible D gene (5 bases). Trimming took 7 bases from V and 1 from J, leaving 13 bases between them. There are 13 residues in the CDR3. From germline, CDR1 is SQVTM and CDR2 ANQGSEA. The CDR3 here is CSAAGRANTEAFF. The CDR3 DNA sequence: TGCAGCGCCGCAGGGAGGGCGAACACTGAAGCTTTCTTT.

The chain is built from TRBV29-1 and TRBJ2-1, with TRBD2 matching 11 bases. Germline CDR1 and CDR2: SQVTM and ANQGSEA. This CDR3 is 14 amino acids long. V lost 4 bases and J lost 4; bases outside the gene matches: 3. The CDR3 is CSVVRLAGYNEQFF. The DNA for the CDR3 is TGCAGCGTTGTTAGACTAGCGGGGTACAATGAGCAGTTCTTC.